This TCR beta chain derives from a study of T cell responses to AZD1222 COVID-19 vaccine. The table came from immunoSEQ multiplex PCR; TCRdb's copy has only in-frame clones and leaves some out. The sample carries 95,000 to 100,000 clones, over 75% recorded once. V lost 5 bases to trimming and J lost 4 bases; unmatched junction nucleotides: 8. Germline CDR1 is SGHVS and CDR2 is FNYEAQ. This CDR3 region has 14 residues. Notes on the study in general: Reports say nearly half of spike-specific TCRs go after unmutated variant regions.

Concerning this clone itself: What it binds is unknown.

The source is an adult in good health. The sample in question was peripheral blood, obtained on day 0 of AZD1222 vaccination. The rearrangement uses TRBV7-6 and TRBJ2-7, with 7 bases aligning to TRBD1. The CDR3 is CASSLRQGSYEQYF. For the CDR3, the DNA is TGTGCCAGCAGCCTCCGACAGGGATCATACGAGCAGTACTTC.